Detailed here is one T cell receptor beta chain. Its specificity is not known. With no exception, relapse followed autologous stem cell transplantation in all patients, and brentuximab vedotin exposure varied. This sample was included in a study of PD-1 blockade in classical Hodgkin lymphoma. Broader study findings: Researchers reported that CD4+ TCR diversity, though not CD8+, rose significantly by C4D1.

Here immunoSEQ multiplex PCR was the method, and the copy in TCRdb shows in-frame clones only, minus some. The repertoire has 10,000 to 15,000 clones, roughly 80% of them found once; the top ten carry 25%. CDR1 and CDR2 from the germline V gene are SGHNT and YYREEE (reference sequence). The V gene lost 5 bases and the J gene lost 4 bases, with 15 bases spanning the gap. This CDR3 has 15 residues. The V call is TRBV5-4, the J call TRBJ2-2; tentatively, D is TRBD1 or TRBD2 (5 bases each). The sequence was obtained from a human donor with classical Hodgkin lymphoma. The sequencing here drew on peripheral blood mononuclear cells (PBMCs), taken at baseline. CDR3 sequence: CASSPGSGSTGELFF. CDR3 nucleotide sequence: TGTGCCAGCAGTCCAGGATCAGGGAGCACCGGGGAGCTGTTTTTT.